Presented here are 22 T cell receptor beta chains from one specimen sequenced in a study of T cell changes during pregnancy in multiple sclerosis (dated by TCRdb to about 2019). Libraries were prepared through the immunoSEQ multiplex PCR assay. The clones in this table, taken by TCRdb from immuneACCESS, are in-frame only. Not every clone is retained; where verified, under half of the shortfall comes from an unresolved V gene, and the cause of the rest is unknown. In all, the sample holds 70,000 to 85,000 clones, and roughly 94% of those were seen once. The ten largest clones add up to around 3% of the sample. Sequencing was performed on peripheral blood, taken before pregnancy. Receptor source: a female donor with multiple sclerosis, enrolled in a pregnancy study.

The chain carries TRBV14 and TRBJ2-3; D possibly corresponds to TRBD2 (6 bases). CDR1 and CDR2 (germline): SGHDN, FVKESK. Deletions cut 1 base from V and 0 bases from J, with 11 bases between. The length of the CDR3 is 16 residues. This CDR3 reads CASSQGEAYSTDTQYF. CDR3 bases: TGTGCCAGCAGCCAAGGGGAGGCGTATAGCACAGATACGCAGTATTTT. The full variable domain, with the rest looked up from reference TRBV14 and TRBJ2-3, is EAGVTQFPSHSVIEKGQTVTLRCDPISGHDNLYWYRRVMGKEIKFLLHFVKESKQDESGMPNNRFLAERTGGTYSTLKVQPAELEDSGVYFCASSQGEAYSTDTQYFGPGTRLTVL.

The CDR3, as DNA: TGCGCCAGCAGCCAAAGCCGGACAGGCCAGGTCGGAAACATTCAGTACTTC. This encodes CASSQSRTGQVGNIQYF. This sequence joins TRBV4-1 and TRBJ2-4; 7 positions agree with TRBD1. The CDR3 contains 17 residues. Germline trimming cut 2 bases from V and 6 bases from J; bases unmatched to any gene: 13. From germline, CDR1 is MGHRA and CDR2 YSYEKL.

The chain joins TRBV2 to TRBJ2-3; D perhaps matches TRBD1 (5 bases). Germline V lookup: CDR1 SNHLY, CDR2 FYNNEI. The germline V and J ends were trimmed by 3 bases and 2 bases, with 15 bases remaining between them. The CDR3 covers 16 residues. The CDR3 here is CASSDGASRFTDTQYF. In DNA form, the CDR3 reads TGTGCCAGCAGTGATGGGGCGTCCCGATTCACAGATACGCAGTATTTT.

The chain uses TRBV28 and TRBJ2-7, with 7 bases aligning to TRBD2. Germline V gives CDR1 MDHEN, CDR2 SYDVKM. The J segment lost 5 bases and the V segment lost 4 bases, leaving 8 bases of the junction unmatched. CDR3 length equals 14 residues. The DNA for the CDR3 is TGTGCCAGCAGTTCCCGACTAGCTGTCCACGAGCAGTACTTC. It specifies CASSSRLAVHEQYF.

V is TRBV11-1 and J is TRBJ2-5; 7 nucleotides align to TRBD1. CDR1 and CDR2 (germline): SGHAT, FQDESV (reference sequence). Trimming at V came to 1 base and at J to 4 bases, leaving 6 bases not matched to a gene. The CDR3 consists of 15 residues. CDR3 amino acids: CASSLETGVAETQYF. CDR3 in DNA: TGTGCCAGCAGCTTAGAAACAGGGGTGGCAGAGACCCAGTACTTC.

V and J are TRBV27 and TRBJ2-2; the match to TRBD1 covers 11 bases. This CDR3 spans 17 amino acids. Germline V lookup: CDR1 MNHEY, CDR2 SMNVEV (reference sequence). V dropped 4 bases and J dropped 6; count of bases not matched to a gene: 10. The CDR3 here is CASSSLRTGGLSGELFF. Here the CDR3 DNA reads TGTGCCAGCAGTTCATTACGGACAGGGGGCTTATCCGGGGAGCTGTTTTTT.

The chain joins TRBV29-1 to TRBJ2-7, with 11 bases fitting TRBD2. The junction had 13 bases not matched to a gene; V was cut back by 7 bases and J by 2 bases. This CDR3 region has 16 residues. In germline, CDR1 is SQVTM, CDR2 ANQGSEA. In nucleotides, the CDR3 is TGCAGCGCGTCCGGGGGTTTAGCGGGAGGGCCCTACGAGCAGTACTTC. It encodes CSASGGLAGGPYEQYF.

J is TRBJ2-2 and V is TRBV6-4; maybe TRBD1 (5 bases). There are 14 residues in the CDR3. CDR1 and CDR2 from the germline V gene are MRHNA and SNTAGT. Trimming pared 3 bases from V and 11 bases from J, leaving 16 bases between. CDR3 sequence reads: CASSEGQGARELFF. For the CDR3, the DNA is TGTGCCAGCAGTGAAGGACAAGGGGCACGAGAGCTGTTTTTT.

The chain is built from TRBV28 and TRBJ2-2, with TRBD1 matching over 7 bases. CDR1 is MDHEN, CDR2 SYDVKM, per germline. This CDR3 spans 15 amino acids. Trimming cost V 4 bases and J 1 base; bases outside gene matches: 3. CDR3 region: CASSWDSLNTGELFF. CDR3 sequence (DNA): TGTGCCAGCAGTTGGGACAGCCTGAACACCGGGGAGCTGTTTTTT. The full variable domain, in which reference TRBV28 and TRBJ2-2 provide the parts outside the CDR3, is DVKVTQSSRYLVKRTGEKVFLECVQDMDHENMFWYRQDPGLGLRLIYFSYDVKMKEKGDIPEGYSVSREKKERFSLILESASTNQTSMYLCASSWDSLNTGELFFGEGSRLTVL.

CDR3: CAVGGARGTDTQYF. The CDR3 DNA sequence: TGTGCCGTGGGGGGGGCGCGGGGCACAGATACGCAGTATTTT. J is TRBJ2-3 and V is TRBV15; D might be TRBD2 (7 bases). The CDR3 consists of 14 residues. The V end lost 11 bases, the J end lost 1 base, and 16 bases lay between the germline ends. Germline CDR1 is LNHNV and CDR2 is YYDKDF (reference sequence).

This chain links TRBV7-9 with TRBJ2-3, with D uncertain. Trimming removed 4 bases at V and 0 bases at J, with 8 bases between. The CDR3 runs to 14 residues. Germline CDR1 SEHNR, CDR2 FQNEAQ (reference sequence). CDR3 nucleotides: TGTGCCAGCAGCTACGCGGCTAGCACAGATACGCAGTATTTT. Amino acids: CASSYAASTDTQYF.

The chain uses TRBV5-1 and TRBJ1-1; the D gene is possibly TRBD1 (5 bases). CDR1 is SGHRS, CDR2 YFSETQ, per germline. The CDR3 totals 13 residues. Trimming took off 1 base at V and 3 bases at J, with 7 bases between the two ends. The CDR3 region has the DNA TGCGCCAGCAGCTTGAGGGGTGACACTGAAGCTTTCTTT. It translates to CASSLRGDTEAFF.

The V and J genes are TRBV6-5 and TRBJ1-1; D call uncertain. V was cut by 6 bases and J by 1 base, with 12 bases left in between. CDR1 is MNHEY, CDR2 SVGAGI, per germline. This CDR3 contains 14 residues. The CDR3 spells CASSLMGRNTEAFF. The CDR3 DNA sequence: TGTGCCAGCAGCCTGATGGGGAGGAACACTGAAGCTTTCTTT.

The chain uses TRBV9 and TRBJ2-1; TRBD2 matches 10 bases. Germline values: CDR1 SGDLS, CDR2 YYNGEE. This CDR3 spans 17 amino acids. V gave up 3 bases and J gave up 8 bases; unmatched junction bases: 14. As DNA, the CDR3 is TGTGCCAGCAGCGCGGGGACAGCCGGGACTAGCGTCTATGAGCAGTTCTTC. It translates to CASSAGTAGTSVYEQFF.

This sequence joins TRBV5-4 and TRBJ2-3; 11 bases are shared with TRBD2. The CDR3 extends over 17 amino acids. The ends lost 6 bases at V and 5 bases at J; junction bases unmatched: 14. From germline, CDR1 is SGHNT and CDR2 YYREEE (reference sequence). For the CDR3, the DNA is TGTGCCAGCATTCAACGGGGTAGCGGGAGGGGAGAAGATACGCAGTATTTT. This gives the protein CASIQRGSGRGEDTQYF.

The chain combines TRBV2 with TRBJ2-3, with D perhaps TRBD2 (5 bases). The V gene's germline CDR1 is SNHLY and CDR2 FYNNEI. V lost 4 bases to trimming and J lost 0 bases, with 11 bases between them. The CDR3 has 15 residues. DNA of the CDR3: TGTGCCAGCAGTGCGGAGGAGCTTAGCACAGATACGCAGTATTTT. Residues: CASSAEELSTDTQYF. The whole variable domain, remainder taken from reference TRBV2 and TRBJ2-3, is EPEVTQTPSHQVTQMGQEVILRCVPISNHLYFYWYRQILGQKVEFLVSFYNNEISEKSEIFDDQFSVERPDGSNFTLKIRSTKLEDSAMYFCASSAEELSTDTQYFGPGTRLTVL.

The chain joins TRBV7-9 to TRBJ1-2; D uncertain. The CDR3 sequence is 11 residues long. Trimming removed 7 bases at V and 3 bases at J, with 6 bases between. Germline CDR1 SEHNR, CDR2 FQNEAQ (reference sequence). CDR3 region: CASTTDYGYTF. In nucleotides, the CDR3 is TGTGCCAGCACGACTGACTATGGCTACACCTTC.

V usage is TRBV9 and J usage is TRBJ2-1, with D maybe TRBD2 (6 bases). The length of the CDR3 is 18 residues. CDR1 SGDLS and CDR2 YYNGEE come from the germline V gene. V was clipped by 0 bases and J by 9 bases, with 25 bases between them. CDR3 nucleotides: TGTGCCAGCAGCGTAGTTGGGGGAGGTCCCGCCCATTTGGGTGAGCAGTTCTTC. Translation gives CASSVVGGGPAHLGEQFF.

Written as DNA, the CDR3 is TGTGCCAGCAGCTTCCCGGGACTAGCAATGATAGATACGCAGTATTTT. It yields the protein CASSFPGLAMIDTQYF. This chain links TRBV5-4 with TRBJ2-3; 9 nucleotides match TRBD2. The ends lost 2 bases at V and 5 bases at J; junction bases unmatched: 9. CDR1 is SGHNT and CDR2 is YYREEE in the germline V gene (reference sequence). This CDR3 is built from 16 residues.

The chain is built from TRBV9 and TRBJ2-3; 13 nucleotides match TRBD2. The CDR3 is 16 amino acids. J lost 6 bases, V lost 4 bases, and 8 bases had no gene match. The germline CDR1 and CDR2 sequences are SGDLS and YYNGEE. DNA of the CDR3: TGTGCCAGCAGCCCTCGGACTAGCGGGAGTTTGGATACGCAGTATTTT. This sequence encodes CASSPRTSGSLDTQYF.

This clone was seen a few times. The V call is TRBV9, the J call TRBJ1-1, with 7 bases matching TRBD1. V lost 2 bases to trimming and J lost 1 base; unmatched junction nucleotides: 5. The CDR3 has 15 residues. Germline lookup yields CDR1 SGDLS and CDR2 YYNGEE. DNA of the CDR3: TGTGCCAGCAGCGTTTCACAGGGGACGAACACTGAAGCTTTCTTT. It is translated as CASSVSQGTNTEAFF.

This chain links TRBV27 with TRBJ2-7; TRBD2 agrees at 7 bases. The CDR3 sequence is 17 residues long. J gave up 1 base and V 5 bases, and 14 bases lay outside the gene matches. Germline V lookup: CDR1 MNHEY, CDR2 SMNVEV (reference sequence). CDR3 protein: CASSRDLPAGDSYEQYF. The CDR3 DNA sequence: TGTGCCAGCAGTCGGGATTTGCCCGCGGGAGATTCCTACGAGCAGTACTTC.